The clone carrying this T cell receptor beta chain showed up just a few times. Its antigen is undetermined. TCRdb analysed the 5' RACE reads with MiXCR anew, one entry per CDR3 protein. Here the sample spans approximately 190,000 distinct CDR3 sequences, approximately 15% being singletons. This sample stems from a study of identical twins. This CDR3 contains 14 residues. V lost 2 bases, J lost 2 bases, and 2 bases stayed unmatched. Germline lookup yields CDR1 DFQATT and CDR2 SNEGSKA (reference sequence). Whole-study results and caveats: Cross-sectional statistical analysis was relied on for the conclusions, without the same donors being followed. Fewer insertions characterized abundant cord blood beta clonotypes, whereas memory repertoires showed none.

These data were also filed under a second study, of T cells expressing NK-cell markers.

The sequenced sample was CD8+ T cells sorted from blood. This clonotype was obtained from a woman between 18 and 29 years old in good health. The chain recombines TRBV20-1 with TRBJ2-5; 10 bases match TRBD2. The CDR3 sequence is CSARLAGVQETQYF. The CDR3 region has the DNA TGCAGTGCTAGACTAGCGGGGGTGCAAGAGACCCAGTACTTC.